Below are 26 T cell receptor beta chains sequenced from a single sample in a study of cytomegalovirus exposure and HLA in healthy donors. Generated by immunoSEQ multiplex PCR, the TCRdb table keeps only in-frame clones and is missing some. The data contain fewer than 250,000 clones, approximately 83% of them seen just once; the ten biggest clones take up more than 12%. Specimen: PBMCs. These TCRs come from a woman aged 25 to 39 in good health and CMV-seropositive.

This chain joins TRBV13 and TRBJ2-1, with D unresolved. Trimming removed 5 bases from V and 4 bases from J, with 18 bases in between. The CDR3 is 16 amino acids. Germline values: CDR1 PRHDT, CDR2 FYEKMQ (reference sequence). The CDR3 protein is CASSPKEGVDYNEQFF. In DNA form, the CDR3 reads TGTGCCAGCAGCCCGAAAGAAGGAGTGGATTACAATGAGCAGTTCTTC.

The table lists this clone with a few counts. The rearrangement uses TRBV18 and TRBJ2-5; D ambiguous. Germline V gene sequence: CDR1 KGHSH, CDR2 LQKENI. The CDR3 sequence is 13 residues long. The V end lost 3 bases, the J end lost 1 base, and 6 bases lay between the germline ends. The CDR3 sequence: CASSPTFQETQYF. CDR3 nucleotides: TGTGCCAGCTCACCGACCTTCCAAGAGACCCAGTACTTC.

This clone is judged medium-sized. The gene calls are TRBV7-2 and TRBJ2-7, with unresolved D. There are 13 residues in the CDR3. V lost 1 base and J lost 6, with 10 bases in between. Germline loops: CDR1 SGHTA, CDR2 FQGNSA. The CDR3 nucleotides are TGTGCCAGCAGCTTAGGAGGAGCGCCCGAGCAGTACTTC. Protein: CASSLGGAPEQYF. Drawing the rest from reference TRBV7-2 and TRBJ2-7, the complete variable domain is GAGVSQSPSNKVTEKGKDVELRCDPISGHTALYWYRQSLGQGLEFLIYFQGNSAPDKSGLPSDRFSAERTGGSVSTLTIQRTQQEDSAVYLCASSLGGAPEQYFGPGTRLTVT.

The J gene is TRBJ2-3, the V gene TRBV5-6; 8 bases match TRBD2. The J segment lost 3 bases and the V segment lost 0 bases, leaving 9 bases of the junction unmatched. Germline assignment: CDR1 SGHDT and CDR2 YYEEEE. This CDR3 is built from 17 residues. The CDR3 DNA follows: TGTGCCAGCAGCTTGGACTTTGCGGGGGGAGTTACAGATACGCAGTATTTT. Translated, it gives CASSLDFAGGVTDTQYF.

The J gene is TRBJ2-1, the V gene TRBV6-5; 7 bases are shared with TRBD2. Germline V gene lookup returns CDR1 MNHEY and CDR2 SVGAGI. Losses at the gene ends were 1 base for V and 3 bases for J; bases not matched to a gene: 6. CDR3 size: 16 residues. The CDR3 spells CASSYLRETIYNEQFF. The CDR3 DNA sequence: TGTGCCAGCAGTTACTTGCGGGAGACTATCTACAATGAGCAGTTCTTC.

This clone came up a few times. V is TRBV6-1 and J is TRBJ2-7; tentatively, D is TRBD2 (6 bases). Trimming shortened V by 10 bases and J by 4 bases, and 20 bases separated the two germline ends. The CDR3 spans 14 residues. The V gene's germline CDR1 is MNHNS and CDR2 SASEGT. CDR3 sequence reads: CATVGTYLRYEQYF. CDR3 bases: TGTGCCACAGTAGGGACTTACCTTCGGTACGAGCAGTACTTC.

The chain is built from TRBV28 and TRBJ1-2, with D maybe TRBD1 (5 bases). Trimming took 8 bases from V and 3 from J, leaving 16 bases between them. Per the germline V gene, CDR1 is MDHEN and CDR2 is SYDVKM. The CDR3 has 14 residues. Here the CDR3 reads CASLTGRRDYGYTF. DNA of the CDR3: TGTGCCAGCCTCACGGGACGGAGGGACTATGGCTACACCTTC.

The V and J genes are TRBV5-4 and TRBJ2-7; TRBD2 is a possible D gene (6 bases). Per the germline V gene, CDR1 is SGHNT and CDR2 is YYREEE (reference sequence). Trimming removed 2 bases at V and 1 base at J, with 10 bases between. The CDR3 sequence is 14 residues long. CDR3 protein: CASSFGSESYEQYF. The CDR3 nucleotides read TGTGCCAGCAGCTTCGGGAGCGAATCCTACGAGCAGTACTTC.

This clone was counted a few times. The chain links TRBV27 to TRBJ1-2; 7 bases are shared with TRBD1. The J segment lost 8 bases and the V segment lost 5 bases, leaving 11 bases of the junction unmatched. Germline CDR1 reads MNHEY; CDR2 reads SMNVEV (reference sequence). The CDR3 is made up of 14 amino acids. In nucleotides, the CDR3 is TGTGCCAGCAGTCCAGCCCAGGGACAGATGGGCTACACCTTC. Encoded protein: CASSPAQGQMGYTF.

The V gene is TRBV29-1, the J gene TRBJ1-2; D may be TRBD1 (5 bases). The CDR3 spans 13 residues. CDR1 and CDR2 (germline): SQVTM, ANQGSEA. V lost 6 bases to trimming and J lost 4 bases, with 15 bases between them. The DNA for the CDR3 is TGCAGCGTGTTGGGGGTGTGGGGCTATGGCTACACCTTC. Translation: CSVLGVWGYGYTF.

This chain connects TRBV29-1 to TRBJ2-5; the D is unclear. CDR1 SQVTM and CDR2 ANQGSEA come from the germline V gene. V was clipped by 2 bases and J by 2 bases, with 6 bases between them. The CDR3 is made up of 12 amino acids. The CDR3 DNA reads as TGCAGCGTTGAACAGAAACAAGAGACCCAGTACTTC. Protein: CSVEQKQETQYF.

The genes are TRBV29-1 and TRBJ1-4, with 8 bases fitting TRBD1. Germline values: CDR1 SQVTM, CDR2 ANQGSEA. With V trimmed by 7 bases and J by 8 bases, 12 bases remained unmatched. This CDR3 is built from 14 residues. The CDR3: CSASRGRGGEKLFF. Written as DNA, the CDR3 is TGCAGCGCGTCCAGGGGGCGAGGCGGGGAAAAACTGTTTTTT.

The chain uses TRBV19 and TRBJ1-2, with 11 bases matching TRBD1. The CDR3 consists of 14 residues. Looked up from germline, CDR1 is LNHDA and CDR2 is SQIVND (reference sequence). With V trimmed by 3 bases and J by 8 bases, 5 bases remained unmatched. As DNA, the CDR3 is TGTGCCAGTAGTATGAGGACAGGGGGCGACGGCTACACCTTC. Its protein is CASSMRTGGDGYTF.

V is TRBV19 and J is TRBJ1-5; TRBD1 aligns across 9 bases. The CDR3 runs 16 residues. Germline-derived CDR1 and CDR2 are LNHDA and SQIVND (reference sequence). V trimming: 5 bases; J trimming: 7 bases; junction bases outside the gene matches: 12. In DNA, the CDR3 is TGTGCCAGTAGTCTTCCCGGGACAGGGATTAACCAGCCCCAGCATTTT. This sequence encodes CASSLPGTGINQPQHF.

This clone occurred once. The V and J genes are TRBV6-6 and TRBJ1-5; 7 bases match TRBD1. Germline V CDR1 and CDR2: MNHNY, SVGAGI (reference sequence). Germline trimming cut 6 bases from V and 0 bases from J; bases unmatched to any gene: 8. The CDR3 runs to 16 residues. This chain's CDR3 is CASRLPTGNSNQPQHF. The DNA for the CDR3 is TGTGCCAGCAGACTTCCGACAGGGAATAGCAATCAGCCCCAGCATTTT.

The chain couples TRBV9 to TRBJ2-7; 8 bases are a match to TRBD2. J lost 6 bases, V lost 0 bases, and 11 bases had no gene match. CDR3 length: 16 amino acids. In germline, CDR1 is SGDLS, CDR2 YYNGEE. The CDR3 protein is CASSVGLAGVLLEQYF. The CDR3 bases are TGTGCCAGCAGCGTAGGCCTAGCGGGCGTGCTCCTCGAGCAGTACTTC.

The V call is TRBV30, the J call TRBJ2-6; no definite D call. CDR3 length equals 15 residues. CDR1 GTSNPN and CDR2 SVGIG come from the germline V gene (reference sequence). V was clipped by 3 bases and J by 6 bases, with 15 bases between them. CDR3 amino acids: CAWSNERYEANVLTF. The CDR3 nucleotides are TGTGCCTGGAGCAATGAGAGATACGAGGCCAACGTCCTGACTTTC. The whole variable domain, remainder taken from reference TRBV30 and TRBJ2-6, is SQTIHQWPATLVQPVGSPLSLECTVEGTSNPNLYWYRQAAGRGLQLLFYSVGIGQISSEVPQNLSASRPQDRQFILSSKKLLLSDSGFYLCAWSNERYEANVLTFGAGSRLTVL.

The V call is TRBV6-1, the J call TRBJ2-7; no clear D gene. Trimming shortened V by 8 bases and J by 0 bases, and 8 bases separated the two germline ends. The CDR3 length is 12 residues. Germline values: CDR1 MNHNS, CDR2 SASEGT. CDR3: CASRVTSYEQYF. Written as DNA, the CDR3 is TGTGCCAGCCGTGTAACCTCCTACGAGCAGTACTTC.

The CDR3 DNA is TGTGCCAGCACATCAACTGGGGGAAACACCATATATTTT. Translating gives CASTSTGGNTIYF. V usage is TRBV27 and J usage is TRBJ1-3; no definite D call. Trimming shortened V by 7 bases and J by 4 bases, and 11 bases separated the two germline ends. This CDR3 has 13 residues. The germline CDR1 and CDR2 sequences are MNHEY and SMNVEV (reference sequence).

This clone was seen a single time. The chain carries TRBV7-9 and TRBJ1-2; TRBD1 matches at 8 bases. V lost 5 bases and J lost 4; bases outside the gene matches: 6. The CDR3 contains 14 residues. CDR1 and CDR2 from the germline V gene are SEHNR and FQNEAQ (reference sequence). CDR3 DNA: TGTGCCAGCAGCACTAACAGGGGGGGCTATGGCTACACCTTC. Translation gives CASSTNRGGYGYTF.

The V gene is TRBV4-1, the J gene TRBJ1-1; D unresolved. From germline, CDR1 is MGHRA and CDR2 YSYEKL. V was cut by 0 bases and J by 1 base, with 6 bases left in between. The CDR3 length is 14 residues. The CDR3 nucleotides are TGCGCCAGCAGCCAAGAGGCACAGAACACTGAAGCTTTCTTT. Protein sequence: CASSQEAQNTEAFF.

The genes are TRBV30 and TRBJ1-1; D unclear. Trimming pared 0 bases from V and 1 base from J, leaving 6 bases between. There are 13 residues in the CDR3. The germline gives CDR1 GTSNPN, CDR2 SVGIG (reference sequence). This CDR3 reads CAWSVVGNTEAFF. CDR3 in DNA: TGTGCCTGGAGTGTTGTGGGGAACACTGAAGCTTTCTTT.

CDR3 protein: CASSQQGVQYF. CDR3 DNA sequence: TGTGCCAGCAGCCAACAGGGTGTGCAGTACTTC. The chain is built from TRBV6-5 and TRBJ2-7; D is perhaps TRBD1 (6 bases). Germline V lookup: CDR1 MNHEY, CDR2 SVGAGI. Trimming removed 6 bases at V and 9 bases at J, with 12 bases between. CDR3 length: 11 amino acids.

The chain joins TRBV6-5 to TRBJ1-1; tentatively, D is TRBD1 (5 bases). Germline V gives CDR1 MNHEY, CDR2 SVGAGI. The length of the CDR3 is 13 residues. V lost 6 bases to trimming and J lost 5 bases, with 13 bases between them. CDR3 nucleotide sequence: TGTGCCAGCAGCCCCCTTGGGGCGACTGAAGCTTTCTTT. Its translation is CASSPLGATEAFF.

The chain carries TRBV5-1 and TRBJ1-2; the D is unclear. This CDR3 comprises 15 residues. Germline-derived CDR1 and CDR2 are SGHRS and YFSETQ. V was cut by 1 base and J by 0 bases, with 10 bases left in between. CDR3 coding DNA: TGCGCCAGCAGCTTGCGCATCGGAGCTAACTATGGCTACACCTTC. Its translation is CASSLRIGANYGYTF.

This chain links TRBV6-1 with TRBJ1-5; 7 nucleotides match TRBD1. The V gene end was trimmed by 1 base and the J gene end by 6 bases; junction bases not matched to a gene: 9. This CDR3 is built from 16 residues. The germline gives CDR1 MNHNS, CDR2 SASEGT. The CDR3 loop is CASSEDRQGNSQPQHF. The CDR3 DNA sequence: TGTGCCAGCAGTGAAGATCGACAGGGAAATAGTCAGCCCCAGCATTTT.